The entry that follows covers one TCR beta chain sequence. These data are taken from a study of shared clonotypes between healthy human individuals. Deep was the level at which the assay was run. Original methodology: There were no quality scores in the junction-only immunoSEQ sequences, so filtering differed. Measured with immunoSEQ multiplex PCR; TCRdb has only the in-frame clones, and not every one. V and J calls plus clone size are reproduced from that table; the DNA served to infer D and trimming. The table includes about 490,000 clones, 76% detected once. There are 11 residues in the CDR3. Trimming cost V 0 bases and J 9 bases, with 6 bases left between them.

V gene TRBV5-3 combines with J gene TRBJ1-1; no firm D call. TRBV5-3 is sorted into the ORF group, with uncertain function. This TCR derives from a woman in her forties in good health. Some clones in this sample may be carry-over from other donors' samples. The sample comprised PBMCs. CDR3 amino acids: CARSLGVKAFF. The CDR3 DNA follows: TGTGCCAGAAGCTTGGGGGTAAAAGCTTTCTTT.